This T cell receptor beta chain was found in a study of blood T cells in healthy people across ages. Trimming took off 2 bases at V and 5 bases at J, with 13 bases between the two ends. CDR3 length: 13 residues. Germline CDR1 reads DFQATT; CDR2 reads SNEGSKA (reference sequence). Samples had at least 7 million PBMCs isolated from them. Study-level results: Diversity figures derived from one million T cells were judged to underestimate the true value. No one knew whether donors had CMV, which possibly confounded expanded clonotype changes.

Primers used in a second PCR of about 6 to 11 cycles were a sample-barcoded 5' primer and a J-beta primer mix. TCRdb analysed the 5' RACE reads with MiXCR anew, one entry per CDR3 protein. Altogether fewer than 600,000 distinct CDR3 sequences are present, around 27% being singletons, with the ten largest covering approximately 4%. On this clonotype itself: Its antigen remains unknown.

This sample also belongs to another study, concerning T cells of mothers and their children. According to that study: Similar thymic selection effects on TCR recombination output appear in pairs, both related and unrelated.

The rearrangement uses TRBV20-1 and TRBJ2-7, with D possibly TRBD1 on 6 matching bases. The source material was blood. The clonotype originates from a boy aged 2 to 10 in good health. The CDR3 protein is CSARRQGQNEQYF. In nucleotides, the CDR3 is TGCAGTGCTAGACGGCAGGGGCAGAACGAGCAGTACTTC.